The sequence of this T cell receptor beta chain was determined in a study of cytotoxic CD8 clonotypes in ibrutinib-treated CLL. Target depth was 1 in 200,000 to 1 in 1 million T cells, about 10x per clonotype. Data came from immunoSEQ multiplex PCR; TCRdb stores just in-frame clones and leaves some out. Found here are some 150,000 clones, approximately 77% of them singletons; the top ten hold 25% to 30%. The length of the CDR3 is 15 residues. V lost 1 base and J 2 bases, leaving 12 bases between the germline ends. In germline, CDR1 is MGHRA, CDR2 YSYEKL. As to this clone: Its specificity is unknown.

Points from the study as a whole: Having risen at ibrutinib response, clonality had fallen back toward baseline by progression. Public clonotypes, found uncommonly, either contracted or stayed stable on treatment. Researchers report that baseline clonality outpaced age-matched healthy donors and tracked circulating CD8+ T-cell counts.

Sequenced material: PBMCs, taken after 12 months of ibrutinib treatment. This receptor was taken from a human donor with chronic lymphocytic leukemia. This rearrangement joins TRBV4-1 to TRBJ2-7; D remains unclear. CDR3 in DNA: TGCGCCAGCAGCCAAGTTGACCGTGACCCCTACGAGCAGTACTTC. Translation: CASSQVDRDPYEQYF.